These T cell receptor beta chains were read from a single sample in a study of radiotherapy plus CTLA-4 blockade in lung cancer. Profiled with immunoSEQ multiplex PCR; TCRdb holds only in-frame clones, not every one. The sample yields about 110,000 clones, more than 70% seen once. The material sequenced was peripheral blood, taken from a patient treated with radiotherapy plus ipilimumab. The receptors were sampled from a human donor with non-small cell lung cancer that progressed on radiotherapy plus ipilimumab. Some clones in this sample may be carry-over from other donors' samples. The CDR3 runs from the conserved cysteine through the conserved F or W. Fields, in order: V gene, clone size, J gene, D gene, CDR3 DNA, CDR3 protein. The D gene is left open where the match is weak. Size values are once, few and many counts, or a class for expanded clones, and some rows have none.

v_gene: TRBV7-2
abundance: .
j_gene: TRBJ2-7
d_gene: .
CDR3nt: TGTGCCAGCAGCTCCCGGACAGTGCAATTCTACGAGCAGTACTTC
CDR3aa: CASSSRTVQFYEQYF

v_gene: TRBV6-5
abundance: .
j_gene: TRBJ1-5
d_gene: .
CDR3nt: TGTGCCAGCAGTTACTCACAGCCTAGCAATCAGCCCCAGCATTTT
CDR3aa: CASSYSQPSNQPQHF

v_gene: TRBV7-2
abundance: once
j_gene: TRBJ2-2
d_gene: .
CDR3nt: TGTGCCAGCAGCTTATTCCAAGCTCGCACCGGGGAGCTGTTTTTT
CDR3aa: CASSLFQARTGELFF

v_gene: TRBV4-2
abundance: .
j_gene: TRBJ2-7
d_gene: TRBD2
CDR3nt: TGTGCCAGCAGCCAAGACGCCGGGGGGATTTACGAGCAGTACTTC
CDR3aa: CASSQDAGGIYEQYF

v_gene: TRBV9
abundance: once
j_gene: TRBJ2-5
d_gene: .
CDR3nt: TGTGCCAGCAGCGTAGGAGATCTGGGGTTGGGTGAGACCCAGTACTTC
CDR3aa: CASSVGDLGLGETQYF

v_gene: TRBV13
abundance: .
j_gene: TRBJ2-7
d_gene: TRBD2
CDR3nt: TGTGCCAGCAGCGGACCTTGGACTAGCGGGGGTGGGTACGAGCAGTACTTC
CDR3aa: CASSGPWTSGGGYEQYF

v_gene: TRBV2
abundance: .
j_gene: TRBJ2-7
d_gene: .
CDR3nt: TGTGCCAGCAGTGATCGGCGACTCACCTACGAGCAGTACTTC
CDR3aa: CASSDRRLTYEQYF

v_gene: TRBV7-3
abundance: once
j_gene: TRBJ1-1
d_gene: TRBD1
CDR3nt: TGTGCCAGCAGCTCATCAGGGGGCACTGAAGCTTTCTTT
CDR3aa: CASSSSGGTEAFF

v_gene: TRBV1
abundance: .
j_gene: TRBJ1-5
d_gene: .
CDR3nt: TGCACCAGCAGCCAAAAGACAGAATATAGCAATCAGCCCCAGCATTTT
CDR3aa: CTSSQKTEYSNQPQHF

v_gene: TRBV6-1
abundance: .
j_gene: TRBJ1-6
d_gene: .
CDR3nt: TGTGCCAGCAGTGAAGGGACGTTTGTCAATTCACCCCTCCACTTT
CDR3aa: CASSEGTFVNSPLHF

v_gene: TRBV29-1
abundance: .
j_gene: TRBJ2-5
d_gene: TRBD2
CDR3nt: TGCAGCGTTGGAGGGTTCGGGGGGGAGACCCAGTACTTC
CDR3aa: CSVGGFGGETQYF

v_gene: TRBV5-6
abundance: .
j_gene: TRBJ2-1
d_gene: TRBD1
CDR3nt: TGTGCCAGCAGCTCAGGGACAGGTTCAGCGTACAATGAGCAGTTCTTC
CDR3aa: CASSSGTGSAYNEQFF

v_gene: TRBV6-1
abundance: .
j_gene: TRBJ2-7
d_gene: .
CDR3nt: TGTGCCAGCAGTGAAGGTGCTCTAGATTTCTACGAGCAGTACTTC
CDR3aa: CASSEGALDFYEQYF

v_gene: TRBV6-1
abundance: .
j_gene: TRBJ1-1
d_gene: TRBD1
CDR3nt: TGTGCCAGCAGTGCGAAGGGGGCGGGTTATTGGGTCACTGAAGCTTTCTTT
CDR3aa: CASSAKGAGYWVTEAFF

v_gene: TRBV27
abundance: once
j_gene: TRBJ2-2
d_gene: .
CDR3nt: TGTGCCAGCCGAATACAGACAGGGAGGGCCGGGGAGCTGTTTTTT
CDR3aa: CASRIQTGRAGELFF

v_gene: TRBV4-2
abundance: few
j_gene: TRBJ1-5
d_gene: .
CDR3nt: TGTGCCAGCAGCCAAGATGGCGGATATCAGCCCCAGCATTTT
CDR3aa: CASSQDGGYQPQHF

v_gene: TRBV11-2
abundance: .
j_gene: TRBJ2-7
d_gene: .
CDR3nt: TGTGCCAGCAGCCACGGAGGGGCCTACGAGCAGTACTTC
CDR3aa: CASSHGGAYEQYF

v_gene: TRBV5-1
abundance: .
j_gene: TRBJ2-4
d_gene: TRBD1
CDR3nt: TGCGCCAGCAGCTTGGCAGGGGGCGTGAACATTCAGTACTTC
CDR3aa: CASSLAGGVNIQYF

v_gene: TRBV9
abundance: .
j_gene: TRBJ1-1
d_gene: .
CDR3nt: TGTGCCAGCAGCGTAGGACCCCAGAACACTGAAGCTTTCTTT
CDR3aa: CASSVGPQNTEAFF

v_gene: TRBV6-1
abundance: .
j_gene: TRBJ2-1
d_gene: TRBD1
CDR3nt: TGTGCCAGCAGTGTTGGACAGGCCCCCTACAATGAGCAGTTCTTC
CDR3aa: CASSVGQAPYNEQFF

v_gene: TRBV30
abundance: .
j_gene: TRBJ1-4
d_gene: .
CDR3nt: TGTGCCTGGAGTGTATTTACCGGGGAGGAAAAACTGTTTTTT
CDR3aa: CAWSVFTGEEKLFF

v_gene: TRBV4-3
abundance: .
j_gene: TRBJ1-5
d_gene: TRBD1
CDR3nt: TGCGCCAGCAGCCAAGGGGACAGGGGTATCGAGCCCCAGCATTTT
CDR3aa: CASSQGDRGIEPQHF

v_gene: TRBV5-6
abundance: .
j_gene: TRBJ1-1
d_gene: .
CDR3nt: TGTGCCAGCAGCTTGATCGGCTTATGGCAGAACACTGAAGCTTTCTTT
CDR3aa: CASSLIGLWQNTEAFF